This T cell receptor beta chain is drawn from a study of blood T cell repertoires in COVID-19. Study summary: COVID-19 samples, acute and convalescent, were from the United States, Italy and Spain.

Source study methods: The authors estimated nucleated cell counts from reference gene primer amplification. Only in-frame clones appear in the TCRdb table, and some are missing; sequencing was by immunoSEQ multiplex PCR. V and J calls plus clone size are reproduced from that table; the DNA served to infer D and trimming. The data hold approximately 110,000 clones, with more than 75% observed a single time. V lost 1 base and J lost 10, with 14 bases in between. Per the germline V gene, CDR1 is SGHDN and CDR2 is FVKESK. This CDR3 spans 14 amino acids. V gene TRBV14 combines with J gene TRBJ2-4, with TRBD2 as a possible D gene (6 bases). This clonotype was sampled from a man aged 40-50 years with acute or convalescent COVID-19. The specimen was peripheral blood. The CDR3 DNA sequence: TGTGCCAGCAGCCAAGGACAGATCGGGGGAATTCAGTACTTC. Protein product: CASSQGQIGGIQYF.